The rows below give T cell receptor beta chains drawn from one sample of a study of radiotherapy plus CTLA-4 blockade in lung cancer. Profiling relied on immunoSEQ multiplex PCR, and the TCRdb table lists in-frame clones only, not all of them. The repertoire has approximately 95,000 clones, approximately 78% of them found once; the top ten carry about 3.5%. The sequencing here drew on peripheral blood, taken from a patient treated with radiotherapy plus ipilimumab. The receptors here all came from a human donor with non-small cell lung cancer who had a partial response to radiotherapy plus ipilimumab. CDR3s include the opening cysteine and the closing phenylalanine or tryptophan. The order of the fields is CDR3 DNA, CDR3 protein, CDR3 length, D gene, V gene, J gene, clone size. A D gene is named only where the DNA matches it firmly. Clone size, where shown, is once, few, many, or a class for clones that have expanded.

CDR3 DNA: TGCGCCAGCTCGCTGGCCGCAGGGGAACTCCCTGAAGCTTTCTTT
CDR3 protein: CASSLAAGELPEAFF
CDR3 length: 15
D gene: .
V gene: TRBV5-1
J gene: TRBJ1-1
clone size: .

CDR3 DNA: TGTGCCAGCAGCTGGGGACTAGCGCACAATGAGCAGTTCTTC
CDR3 protein: CASSWGLAHNEQFF
CDR3 length: 14
D gene: TRBD2
V gene: TRBV5-6
J gene: TRBJ2-1
clone size: .

CDR3 DNA: TGTGCCAGCAGTGAAATTTTGGGAGCGGCCTACAATGAGCAGTTCTTC
CDR3 protein: CASSEILGAAYNEQFF
CDR3 length: 16
D gene: .
V gene: TRBV6-1
J gene: TRBJ2-1
clone size: .

CDR3 DNA: TGTGCTAGTGGTTCCCAACGACTAGCGGGAGTCTACAATGAGCAGTTCTTC
CDR3 protein: CASGSQRLAGVYNEQFF
CDR3 length: 17
D gene: TRBD2
V gene: TRBV12-5
J gene: TRBJ2-1
clone size: .

CDR3 DNA: TGCGCCAGCAGTGAGGCGGCTGACGAGCAGTACTTC
CDR3 protein: CASSEAADEQYF
CDR3 length: 12
D gene: .
V gene: TRBV10-2
J gene: TRBJ2-7
clone size: .

CDR3 DNA: TGTGCCAGTAGTATAGAGAACAGCCGCACAGATACGCAGTATTTT
CDR3 protein: CASSIENSRTDTQYF
CDR3 length: 15
D gene: .
V gene: TRBV19
J gene: TRBJ2-3
clone size: .

CDR3 DNA: TGTGCCAGCAGCTTACCGGGGGCGGGAGTGTCAGATACGCAGTATTTT
CDR3 protein: CASSLPGAGVSDTQYF
CDR3 length: 16
D gene: .
V gene: TRBV11-2
J gene: TRBJ2-3
clone size: .

CDR3 DNA: TGCGCCAGCAGCTTGGGACAGGACCGCACAGATACGCAGTATTTT
CDR3 protein: CASSLGQDRTDTQYF
CDR3 length: 15
D gene: .
V gene: TRBV5-1
J gene: TRBJ2-3
clone size: .

CDR3 DNA: TGTGCCATCAGGGGGCAGGGGAACAATCAGCCCCAGCATTTT
CDR3 protein: CAIRGQGNNQPQHF
CDR3 length: 14
D gene: .
V gene: TRBV10-3
J gene: TRBJ1-5
clone size: .

CDR3 DNA: TGTGCCAGCAGGGAGGACAGGGTTCAGCCCCAGCATTTT
CDR3 protein: CASREDRVQPQHF
CDR3 length: 13
D gene: TRBD1
V gene: TRBV28
J gene: TRBJ1-5
clone size: once

CDR3 DNA: TGTGCCAGCAGGCGGGACAGAAATTCACCCCTCCACTTT
CDR3 protein: CASRRDRNSPLHF
CDR3 length: 13
D gene: TRBD1
V gene: TRBV2
J gene: TRBJ1-6
clone size: .

CDR3 DNA: TGTGCCAGCTCACAAAACAGGGACCTCTCCTACGAGCAGTACTTC
CDR3 protein: CASSQNRDLSYEQYF
CDR3 length: 15
D gene: .
V gene: TRBV18
J gene: TRBJ2-7
clone size: .

CDR3 DNA: TGTGCCAGCGGTTGGAGGGACAACACTGAAGCTTTCTTT
CDR3 protein: CASGWRDNTEAFF
CDR3 length: 13
D gene: .
V gene: TRBV27
J gene: TRBJ1-1
clone size: .

CDR3 DNA: TGTGCCAGCAGCCTACAGGGGGTCGTCTATGGCTACACCTTC
CDR3 protein: CASSLQGVVYGYTF
CDR3 length: 14
D gene: TRBD1
V gene: TRBV7-8
J gene: TRBJ1-2
clone size: .

CDR3 DNA: TGTGCCAGCAGTCAAAGCGGGAGGGCCAGCGAGCAGTACTTC
CDR3 protein: CASSQSGRASEQYF
CDR3 length: 14
D gene: TRBD2
V gene: TRBV6-5
J gene: TRBJ2-7
clone size: .

CDR3 DNA: TGTGCCAGGGCTACAGGGTTAAGCTACGAGCAGTACTTC
CDR3 protein: CARATGLSYEQYF
CDR3 length: 13
D gene: .
V gene: TRBV30
J gene: TRBJ2-7
clone size: .

CDR3 DNA: TGTGCCAGCAGTGAAGGGGGCAGGGGGCAACAAGAGACCCAGTACTTC
CDR3 protein: CASSEGGRGQQETQYF
CDR3 length: 16
D gene: TRBD1
V gene: TRBV9
J gene: TRBJ2-5
clone size: .

CDR3 DNA: TGTGCCAGCAGGGGGCTGGACAGGGGGGATGGCTACACCTTC
CDR3 protein: CASRGLDRGDGYTF
CDR3 length: 14
D gene: TRBD1
V gene: TRBV27
J gene: TRBJ1-2
clone size: .

CDR3 DNA: TGCGCCAGCAGCTGGACAGGACCATCCTACGAGCAGTACTTC
CDR3 protein: CASSWTGPSYEQYF
CDR3 length: 14
D gene: TRBD1
V gene: TRBV5-1
J gene: TRBJ2-7
clone size: .

CDR3 DNA: TGTGCCAGCAGCCCGGGCAGGGTAGACGAGCAGTACTTC
CDR3 protein: CASSPGRVDEQYF
CDR3 length: 13
D gene: .
V gene: TRBV7-9
J gene: TRBJ2-7
clone size: once

CDR3 DNA: TGTGCCATCAGTCAGAATTCCGGACAGGGGTCCTCGAACACTGAAGCTTTCTTT
CDR3 protein: CAISQNSGQGSSNTEAFF
CDR3 length: 18
D gene: TRBD1
V gene: TRBV10-3
J gene: TRBJ1-1
clone size: .

CDR3 DNA: TGTGCCAGCAGCGATGAGACAGGGGGCTACTACGAGCAGTACTTC
CDR3 protein: CASSDETGGYYEQYF
CDR3 length: 15
D gene: TRBD1
V gene: TRBV5-5
J gene: TRBJ2-7
clone size: .

CDR3 DNA: TGTGCCAGCAGCTTTATACAGGGGGATGATACGCAGTATTTT
CDR3 protein: CASSFIQGDDTQYF
CDR3 length: 14
D gene: TRBD1
V gene: TRBV5-5
J gene: TRBJ2-3
clone size: .

CDR3 DNA: TGTGCCAGCAGCCGAGGAGATCCTAACTATGGCTACACCTTC
CDR3 protein: CASSRGDPNYGYTF
CDR3 length: 14
D gene: .
V gene: TRBV7-9
J gene: TRBJ1-2
clone size: .

CDR3 DNA: TGCAGCGTTGACACAACCGGGACAGCGAACACTGAAGCTTTCTTT
CDR3 protein: CSVDTTGTANTEAFF
CDR3 length: 15
D gene: TRBD1
V gene: TRBV29-1
J gene: TRBJ1-1
clone size: .

CDR3 DNA: TGTGCCAGTAGAAACACCGGACAGTACAATGAAAAACTGTTTTTT
CDR3 protein: CASRNTGQYNEKLFF
CDR3 length: 15
D gene: .
V gene: TRBV19
J gene: TRBJ1-4
clone size: once

CDR3 DNA: TGTGCCAGCAGTTACGGCGGAGGGGGCCATGAAAAACTGTTTTTT
CDR3 protein: CASSYGGGGHEKLFF
CDR3 length: 15
D gene: TRBD1
V gene: TRBV6-5
J gene: TRBJ1-4
clone size: .

CDR3 DNA: TGTGCCAGCAGTTCGGGACTAGGCTACGAGCAGTACTTC
CDR3 protein: CASSSGLGYEQYF
CDR3 length: 13
D gene: TRBD2
V gene: TRBV27
J gene: TRBJ2-7
clone size: .

CDR3 DNA: TGTGCCAGCAGCTCAGGGTTGCGGGAGTACGAGCAGTACTTC
CDR3 protein: CASSSGLREYEQYF
CDR3 length: 14
D gene: TRBD2
V gene: TRBV7-2
J gene: TRBJ2-7
clone size: .

CDR3 DNA: TGCGCCTACAGGGGGGGGACACCTAAAGAGACCCAGTACTTC
CDR3 protein: CAYRGGTPKETQYF
CDR3 length: 14
D gene: .
V gene: TRBV23-1
J gene: TRBJ2-5
clone size: .

CDR3 DNA: TGCAGCGGAACCGGGGGGTTCCCCTACGAGCAGTACTTC
CDR3 protein: CSGTGGFPYEQYF
CDR3 length: 13
D gene: TRBD2
V gene: TRBV29-1
J gene: TRBJ2-7
clone size: .

CDR3 DNA: TGTGCCAGCAGCGAAATAAGGGGGGAGACCCAGTACTTC
CDR3 protein: CASSEIRGETQYF
CDR3 length: 13
D gene: .
V gene: TRBV6-4
J gene: TRBJ2-5
clone size: .

CDR3 DNA: TGCGCCAGCAGCTCCGGACAGGGAACCTCCTACGAGCAGTACTTC
CDR3 protein: CASSSGQGTSYEQYF
CDR3 length: 15
D gene: TRBD1
V gene: TRBV5-1
J gene: TRBJ2-7
clone size: .

CDR3 DNA: TGCGCCAGCCCTGAAGGGGGGGAGGACACCATCTCCTACGAGCAGTACTTC
CDR3 protein: CASPEGGEDTISYEQYF
CDR3 length: 17
D gene: .
V gene: TRBV23-1
J gene: TRBJ2-7
clone size: .

CDR3 DNA: TGTGCCAGCAGCCCCCCGGGACAGGGGGAGACCCAGTACTTC
CDR3 protein: CASSPPGQGETQYF
CDR3 length: 14
D gene: TRBD1
V gene: TRBV7-6
J gene: TRBJ2-5
clone size: .

CDR3 DNA: TGTGCCAGCAGGGGACAGGGCGCCGGGGAGCTGTTTTTT
CDR3 protein: CASRGQGAGELFF
CDR3 length: 13
D gene: TRBD1
V gene: TRBV5-4
J gene: TRBJ2-2
clone size: .

CDR3 DNA: TGCGCCAGCAGCCAAGTCGGGGGAAATGGCTACACCTTC
CDR3 protein: CASSQVGGNGYTF
CDR3 length: 13
D gene: .
V gene: TRBV4-1
J gene: TRBJ1-2
clone size: few

CDR3 DNA: TGTGCCAGCAGTTACTCCTACAGGGGAGATTTCTACGAGCAGTACTTC
CDR3 protein: CASSYSYRGDFYEQYF
CDR3 length: 16
D gene: TRBD1
V gene: TRBV6-5
J gene: TRBJ2-7
clone size: .

CDR3 DNA: TGTGCCAGCAGTCCCACAGGGACGGGCACCGGGGAGCTGTTTTTT
CDR3 protein: CASSPTGTGTGELFF
CDR3 length: 15
D gene: .
V gene: TRBV7-9
J gene: TRBJ2-2
clone size: once

CDR3 DNA: TGTGCCAGCAGCCAACTGCCACGGACAACGGCCTACACCTTC
CDR3 protein: CASSQLPRTTAYTF
CDR3 length: 14
D gene: .
V gene: TRBV28
J gene: TRBJ1-2
clone size: few

CDR3 DNA: TGTGCCAGCAGTAACGACAGGGGAGAAGCTTTCTTT
CDR3 protein: CASSNDRGEAFF
CDR3 length: 12
D gene: TRBD1
V gene: TRBV6-1
J gene: TRBJ1-1
clone size: .

CDR3 DNA: TGTGCCAGCAGCTTAGCGGGAGGGTTACACAATGAGCAGTTCTTC
CDR3 protein: CASSLAGGLHNEQFF
CDR3 length: 15
D gene: TRBD2
V gene: TRBV7-2
J gene: TRBJ2-1
clone size: .

CDR3 DNA: TGCGCCAGCAGCTTGGAGGACAGACAAGAGACCCAGTACTTC
CDR3 protein: CASSLEDRQETQYF
CDR3 length: 14
D gene: .
V gene: TRBV5-1
J gene: TRBJ2-5
clone size: .

CDR3 DNA: TGTGCCATCTCAACGAGGACATGGGTTTCTGGGGCCAACGTCCTGACTTTC
CDR3 protein: CAISTRTWVSGANVLTF
CDR3 length: 17
D gene: .
V gene: TRBV5-4
J gene: TRBJ2-6
clone size: .

CDR3 DNA: TGTGCCATCAGTGGACTAGCGGGAGTCGGGAGTGAGCAGTTCTTC
CDR3 protein: CAISGLAGVGSEQFF
CDR3 length: 15
D gene: TRBD2
V gene: TRBV10-3
J gene: TRBJ2-1
clone size: .

CDR3 DNA: TGTGCCAGCAGCTATCTAGCGGGAGGAGGCTACGAGCAGTACTTC
CDR3 protein: CASSYLAGGGYEQYF
CDR3 length: 15
D gene: TRBD2
V gene: TRBV7-9
J gene: TRBJ2-7
clone size: .

CDR3 DNA: TGTGCCAGCAGCACGACTAGCGGGCCAGGGAATGAGCAGTTCTTC
CDR3 protein: CASSTTSGPGNEQFF
CDR3 length: 15
D gene: TRBD2
V gene: TRBV7-2
J gene: TRBJ2-1
clone size: .

CDR3 DNA: TGTGCCAGCAGCAAATTTCCAATCGACAGCTCCTACGAGCAGTACTTC
CDR3 protein: CASSKFPIDSSYEQYF
CDR3 length: 16
D gene: .
V gene: TRBV4-2
J gene: TRBJ2-7
clone size: .

CDR3 DNA: TGTGCCAGCAGTGGTCTAGCGGGAGTTGTCTTGGATACGCAGTATTTT
CDR3 protein: CASSGLAGVVLDTQYF
CDR3 length: 16
D gene: TRBD2
V gene: TRBV6-1
J gene: TRBJ2-3
clone size: once

CDR3 DNA: TGTGCCAGCAGCCGGGCGGGACAGGGGGCCATCGGCTACACCTTC
CDR3 protein: CASSRAGQGAIGYTF
CDR3 length: 15
D gene: TRBD1
V gene: TRBV6-6
J gene: TRBJ1-2
clone size: once

CDR3 DNA: TGTGCCAGCAGTAACGGAGGAGAGGGGCAGTATTTT
CDR3 protein: CASSNGGEGQYF
CDR3 length: 12
D gene: .
V gene: TRBV28
J gene: TRBJ2-3
clone size: .

CDR3 DNA: TGCGCCAGCAGCTTCAGCGGTATGACGCGATTTAATGAAAAACTGTTTTTT
CDR3 protein: CASSFSGMTRFNEKLFF
CDR3 length: 17
D gene: .
V gene: TRBV5-1
J gene: TRBJ1-4
clone size: .

CDR3 DNA: TGTGCCAGCAGCTTCCGGGACAGGACTAGCGGGAGGGGTTCTTTTTTGGAGCAGTACTTC
CDR3 protein: CASSFRDRTSGRGSFLEQYF
CDR3 length: 20
D gene: TRBD2
V gene: TRBV7-3
J gene: TRBJ2-7
clone size: .

CDR3 DNA: TGTGCCAGCAGTGAACGACTAGCGGGAGGGGGGGCCTCCTACGAGCAGTACTTC
CDR3 protein: CASSERLAGGGASYEQYF
CDR3 length: 18
D gene: TRBD2
V gene: TRBV6-1
J gene: TRBJ2-7
clone size: .

CDR3 DNA: TGTGCCAGCAGCAAGCGCGGACTAGCGACCTCCTACGAGCAGTACTTC
CDR3 protein: CASSKRGLATSYEQYF
CDR3 length: 16
D gene: TRBD2
V gene: TRBV11-2
J gene: TRBJ2-7
clone size: .